This T cell receptor (beta chain) was recorded in a study of blood T cell repertoires in COVID-19. Study information: COVID-19 samples, acute and convalescent, were from the United States, Italy and Spain. T cells, B-cell-depleted T cells, or PBMCs provided the cDNA or gDNA that served as material.

This CDR3 region has 16 residues. J was trimmed by 8 bases and V by 3 bases; bases with no gene match: 13. Germline values: CDR1 SNHLY, CDR2 FYNNEI. The authors' processing: Quantification of nucleated cells was approximated via reference gene primer amplification. The method was immunoSEQ multiplex PCR; TCRdb's version includes in-frame clones alone and lacks a portion of them. V and J calls plus clone size are reproduced from that table; the DNA served to infer D and trimming. Of 95,000 to 120,000 clones detected, roughly 80% appear once; the ten largest clones hold around 1.5%. The clonotype originates from a man aged 50-59 years with acute or convalescent COVID-19. Sequencing was performed on peripheral blood. The chain links TRBV2 to TRBJ1-2; 9 bases are shared with TRBD1. Here the CDR3 DNA reads TGTGCCAGCAGTGAGTTTCGCGCGACAGGGGGAAAAGGCTACACCTTC. It codes for CASSEFRATGGKGYTF.